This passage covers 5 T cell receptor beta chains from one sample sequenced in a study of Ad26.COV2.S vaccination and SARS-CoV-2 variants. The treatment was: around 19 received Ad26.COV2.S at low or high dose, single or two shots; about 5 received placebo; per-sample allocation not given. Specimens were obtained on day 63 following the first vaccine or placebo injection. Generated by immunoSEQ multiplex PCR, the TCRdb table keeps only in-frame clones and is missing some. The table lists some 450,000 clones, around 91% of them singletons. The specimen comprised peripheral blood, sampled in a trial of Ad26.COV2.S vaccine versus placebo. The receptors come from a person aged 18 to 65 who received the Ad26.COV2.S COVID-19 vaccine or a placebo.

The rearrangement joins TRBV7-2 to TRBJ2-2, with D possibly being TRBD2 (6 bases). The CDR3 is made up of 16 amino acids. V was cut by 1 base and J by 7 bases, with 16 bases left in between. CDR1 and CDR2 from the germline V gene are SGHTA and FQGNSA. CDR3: CASSLDGLARYGELFF. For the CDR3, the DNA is TGTGCCAGCAGCTTAGACGGCCTAGCGAGATACGGGGAGCTGTTTTTT. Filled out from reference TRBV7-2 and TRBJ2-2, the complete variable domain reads GAGVSQSPSNKVTEKGKDVELRCDPISGHTALYWYRQSLGQGLEFLIYFQGNSAPDKSGLPSDRFSAERTGGSVSTLTIQRTQQEDSAVYLCASSLDGLARYGELFFGEGSRLTVL.

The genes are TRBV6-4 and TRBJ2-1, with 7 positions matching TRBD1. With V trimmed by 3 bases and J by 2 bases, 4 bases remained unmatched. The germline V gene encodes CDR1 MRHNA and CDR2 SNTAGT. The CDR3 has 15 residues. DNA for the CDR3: TGTGCCAGCAGTGAGACAGGGTCTACCTACAATGAGCAGTTCTTC. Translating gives CASSETGSTYNEQFF.

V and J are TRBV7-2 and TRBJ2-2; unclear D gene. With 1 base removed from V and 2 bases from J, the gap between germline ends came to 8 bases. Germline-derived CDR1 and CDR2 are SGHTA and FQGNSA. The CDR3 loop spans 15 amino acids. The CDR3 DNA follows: TGTGCCAGCAGCTTAGAGGGCGGCAACACCGGGGAGCTGTTTTTT. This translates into CASSLEGGNTGELFF.

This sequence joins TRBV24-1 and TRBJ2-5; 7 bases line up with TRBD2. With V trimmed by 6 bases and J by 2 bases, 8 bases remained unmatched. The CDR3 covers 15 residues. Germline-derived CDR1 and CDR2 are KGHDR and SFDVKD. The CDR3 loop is CATSWTGGGQETQYF. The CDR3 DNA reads TGTGCCACCAGTTGGACGGGAGGAGGGCAAGAGACCCAGTACTTC.

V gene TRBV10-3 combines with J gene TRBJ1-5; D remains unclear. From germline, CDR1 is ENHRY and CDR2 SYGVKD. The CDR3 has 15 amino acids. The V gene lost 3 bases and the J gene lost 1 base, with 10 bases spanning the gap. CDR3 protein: CAISDGGSSNQPQHF. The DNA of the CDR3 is TGTGCCATCAGTGACGGAGGATCCAGCAATCAGCCCCAGCATTTT.